This T cell receptor beta chain was identified during a study of T-cell memory formation after mild COVID-19. Whole-study results and caveats: Cross-reactive memory seemingly joined, as some responding clones were found in pre-infection memory.

This clonotype was seen at least ten times. Its specificity is unknown. Constant-segment-primed 5'RACE gave TCR alpha and TCR beta cDNA libraries with sample barcodes and UMIs. TCRdb independently ran MiXCR on the 5' RACE reads; one entry per CDR3 protein. The table lists about 440,000 distinct CDR3 sequences, 15% to 25% of them singletons. Germline lookup yields CDR1 SEHNR and CDR2 FQNEAQ (reference sequence). CDR3 length: 13 amino acids. The trim removed 4 bases at V and 4 bases at J, leaving 2 bases unmatched. The chain couples TRBV7-9 to TRBJ1-2; 8 bases agree with TRBD1. The receptor comes from an adult woman who had mild COVID-19 (a few samples of this study predate the infection). Cell type and time point are not known. The sample comprised PBMCs or a T cell subset sorted from them (not recorded which). This chain's CDR3 is CASSSDRGYGYTF. CDR3 DNA: TGTGCCAGCAGCTCTGACAGGGGCTATGGCTACACCTTC.